This TCR beta chain emerged from a study of cytomegalovirus exposure and HLA in healthy donors. Study information: HLA-typed donors were the source of about 85 million unique TCRs, which an early data release held.

General study points: HLA allele associations emerged for around 16,000 TCR beta sequences in a later analysis, at 0.05 false discovery rate. For most TCR beta V segments, an earlier analysis put the productive rate at about 90% or about 30% of the time.

Germline lookup yields CDR1 MDHEN and CDR2 SYDVKM. The ends were cut back, 2 bases at V and 4 bases at J, with 14 bases in the middle. This CDR3 comprises 15 residues. 13 Jbeta primers and 60 Vbeta primers were used for the PCR. The assay was immunoSEQ multiplex PCR, and TCRdb's table has in-frame clones only and misses some. The data hold under 200,000 clones, with approximately 77% observed a single time. To note about this clone: What it binds is not known.

The chain combines TRBV28 with TRBJ1-1; the D gene is possibly TRBD1 (6 bases). This receptor was taken from a male donor in good health and CMV-seropositive. The sequenced sample was PBMCs. The CDR3 here is CASSLPGGRSTEAFF. DNA for the CDR3: TGTGCCAGCAGTTTACCCGGGGGGCGGAGCACTGAAGCTTTCTTT.